These 2 T cell receptor beta chains share one sample of origin, sequenced in a study of T cells after yellow fever vaccination. A single record per CDR3 protein comes from TCRdb applying MiXCR to the 5' RACE reads. The sample holds some 240,000 distinct CDR3 sequences, about 3% seen once. The specimen comprised CD4+ T cells sorted from PBMCs, sampled 10 days after the yellow fever booster vaccination. Source of these receptors: a man younger than 30 who received the YFV17D yellow fever vaccine.

This clonotype was counted ten times or more. This chain joins TRBV7-2 and TRBJ2-7; D gene uncertain. Per germline, CDR1 SGHTA and CDR2 FQGNSA. Trimming stripped 5 bases from V and 1 base from J, with 12 bases between. CDR3 length equals 14 residues. The CDR3 sequence is CASSPRAESYEQYV. CDR3 bases: TGTGCCAGCAGCCCCCGGGCCGAGTCCTACGAGCAGTACGTC.

The table lists this clonotype with many counts. The genes are TRBV5-1 and TRBJ2-7; D possibly corresponds to TRBD1 (6 bases). Trimming cost V 5 bases and J 7 bases, with 16 bases left between them. Germline CDR1 is SGHRS and CDR2 is YFSETQ. The CDR3 extends over 13 amino acids. The DNA of the CDR3 is TGCGCCAGCAGTACTCAGGGGATGGGGGAGCAGTACTTC. Its protein product is CASSTQGMGEQYF. Together with reference TRBV5-1 and TRBJ2-7, the CDR3 gives the full variable domain: KAGVTQTPRYLIKTRGQQVTLSCSPISGHRSVSWYQQTPGQGLQFLFEYFSETQRNKGNFPGRFSGRQFSNSRSEMNVSTLELGDSALYLCASSTQGMGEQYFGPGTRLTVT.